This T cell receptor (beta chain) was recovered during a study of cytomegalovirus exposure and HLA in healthy donors. The PCR contained 60 Vbeta and 13 Jbeta primers. Sequenced by immunoSEQ multiplex PCR; TCRdb stores in-frame clones only, minus some. The table records over 55,000 clones, about four fifths of them present only once. Unmatched junction bases numbered 11, after V lost 0 bases and J lost 6 bases. CDR3 length: 15 residues. The germline gives CDR1 SQVTM, CDR2 ANQGSEA. The specimen was PBMCs. The source of this sequence is a woman aged 25-40 years in good health and CMV-seronegative. The V gene is TRBV29-1, the J gene TRBJ2-7, with 7 bases fitting TRBD1. CDR3 region: CSVEEWGQSSLEQYF. DNA of the CDR3: TGCAGCGTTGAAGAGTGGGGACAGTCCTCCCTCGAGCAGTACTTC.